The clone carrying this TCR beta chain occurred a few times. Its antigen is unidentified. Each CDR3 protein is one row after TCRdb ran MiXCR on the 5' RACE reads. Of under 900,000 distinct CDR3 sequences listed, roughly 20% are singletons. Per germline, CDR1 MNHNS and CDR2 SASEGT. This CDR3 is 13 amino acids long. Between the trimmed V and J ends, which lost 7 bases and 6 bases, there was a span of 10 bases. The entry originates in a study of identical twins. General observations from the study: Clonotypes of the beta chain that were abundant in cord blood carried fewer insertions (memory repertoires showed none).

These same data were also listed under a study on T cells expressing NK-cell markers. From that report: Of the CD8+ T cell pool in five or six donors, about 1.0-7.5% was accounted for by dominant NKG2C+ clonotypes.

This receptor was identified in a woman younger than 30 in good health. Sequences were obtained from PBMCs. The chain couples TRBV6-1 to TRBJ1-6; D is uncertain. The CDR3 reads CASMKEVNSPLHF. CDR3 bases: TGTGCCAGCATGAAGGAGGTTAATTCACCCCTCCACTTT.